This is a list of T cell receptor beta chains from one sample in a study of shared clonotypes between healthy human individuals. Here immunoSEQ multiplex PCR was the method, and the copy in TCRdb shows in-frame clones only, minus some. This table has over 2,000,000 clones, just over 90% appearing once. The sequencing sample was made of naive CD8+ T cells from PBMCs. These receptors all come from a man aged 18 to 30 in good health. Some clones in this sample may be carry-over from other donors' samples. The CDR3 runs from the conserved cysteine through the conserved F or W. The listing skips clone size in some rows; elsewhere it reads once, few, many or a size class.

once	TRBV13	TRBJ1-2	CASSGWQGQVYGYTF
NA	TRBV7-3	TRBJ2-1	CASSHPRVGPYNEQFF
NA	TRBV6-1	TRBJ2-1	CASRDRVDEQFF
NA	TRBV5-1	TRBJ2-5	CASSLGDRGSQETQYF
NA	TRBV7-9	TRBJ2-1	CASSPPLSGEQFF
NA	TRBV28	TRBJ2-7	CASSADRGRLYEQYF
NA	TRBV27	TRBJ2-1	CASSLGGTSGRSYNEQFF
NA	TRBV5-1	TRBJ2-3	CASSLWPGGSTDTQYF
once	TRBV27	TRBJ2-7	CASRARTGKVHEQYF
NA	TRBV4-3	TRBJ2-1	CASSQFWREEQFF
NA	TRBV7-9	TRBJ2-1	CASKDRGLNEQFF
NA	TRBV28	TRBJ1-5	CASSLGGPFDHPGPQHF
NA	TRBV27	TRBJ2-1	CASSLVLSQYNEQFF